This TCR beta chain was captured by sequencing in a study of tumor-infiltrating lymphocytes in localized non-small cell lung cancer. Study-level results: Only some patients had TCR sequencing, depending on available tissue.

A remark on this clone: Antigen specificity is unknown.

The repertoire was sequenced with immunoSEQ multiplex PCR; TCRdb's copy has only in-frame clones and lacks some. The table shows approximately 13,000 clones, with about 71% occurring only once. There are 14 residues in the CDR3. The germline V gene has CDR1 LNHDA and CDR2 SQIVND (reference sequence). V gave up 8 bases and J gave up 0 bases, with 13 bases separating them. The chain is built from TRBV19 and TRBJ1-2; the D gene is possibly TRBD1 (5 bases). Sequenced sample: lung tumor tissue. This TCR was sampled from a human donor with non-small cell lung cancer. In DNA, the CDR3 is TGTGCCAGTGGTGGGGCTACAACTAACTATGGCTACACCTTC. It is translated as CASGGATTNYGYTF.